This T cell receptor (beta chain) was identified during a study of blood T cell repertoires in COVID-19. Overall study context: The United States, Italy and Spain provided the acute and convalescent COVID-19 samples. The analysed material was cDNA or gDNA that came from T cells, B-cell-depleted T cells, or PBMCs.

Original data processing: For nucleated cells, counts were estimated from reference gene primer amplification. This table comes from immunoSEQ multiplex PCR, and its TCRdb copy is limited to in-frame clones, with some not included. The V and J calls and clone size are taken from that table; D and trimming were inferred from the DNA. Of 100,000 or so clones listed, more than 85% are singletons. Germline lookup yields CDR1 SGDLS and CDR2 YYNGEE. V shed 0 bases and J shed 1 base, with 16 bases lying between them. CDR3 length: 17 amino acids. The receptor was isolated from a human donor with acute or convalescent COVID-19. The donor label of this sample is uncertain. The sequenced sample consisted of peripheral blood. The J gene is TRBJ1-1, the V gene TRBV9; weak D call: TRBD1 (6 bases). CDR3 sequence: CASSVALQTGPNTEAFF. The DNA of the CDR3 is TGTGCCAGCAGCGTAGCCCTCCAGACAGGCCCGAACACTGAAGCTTTCTTT.